The clone carrying this TCR beta chain was found once. Germline V gives CDR1 MDHEN, CDR2 SYDVKM. V lost 3 bases and J lost 6, with 14 bases in between. This CDR3 is 14 amino acids long. PCR employed 60 Vbeta and 13 Jbeta primers. Repertoires were generated with immunoSEQ multiplex PCR, while TCRdb's copy carries only in-frame clones and drops some. The top ten hold over 2% of the sample, which has some 110,000 clones, 55% to 70% seen once. The data were taken from a study of cytomegalovirus exposure and HLA in healthy donors. V usage is TRBV28 and J usage is TRBJ1-1, with no clear D. The clonotype comes from a woman under 40 in good health and CMV-seronegative. Specimen: PBMCs. The CDR3 protein is CASSFPQAYSEAFF. CDR3 nucleotide sequence: TGTGCCAGCAGTTTCCCCCAGGCTTACTCTGAAGCTTTCTTT.